The subject of this entry is one TCR beta chain. Its antigen is undetermined. The sample belongs to a study of vaccination and CD4 T cells after COVID-19. At the level of the study: Four females and six males made up the convalescents, two of whom were Hispanic. Median time from COVID diagnosis to post-COVID sampling was 101 days (35 to 161).

TCRdb itself ran the PCR reads through MiXCR, one entry per CDR3 protein. The sample shows around 19,000 distinct CDR3 sequences, under 80% of them seen only once. Germline V gene sequence: CDR1 WNHNN, CDR2 SYGVQD (reference sequence). Trimming cost V 3 bases and J 6 bases; bases outside gene matches: 5. The length of the CDR3 is 13 residues. Whole-study results and caveats: A nonsignificant rise from approximately 21 to 40 was seen in the median number of SARS-CoV-2-reactive clonotypes.

The clonotype originates from a human donor who had recovered from COVID-19. The sequencing used CD4+ T cells from blood, collected before SARS-CoV-2 vaccination. The rearrangement uses TRBV10-1 and TRBJ2-7, with 7 bases aligning to TRBD1. The CDR3 DNA sequence: TGCGCCAGCAGTGAAGACAGGGCCGGCGAGCAGTACTTC. Protein sequence: CASSEDRAGEQYF.